This TCR beta chain stems from a study of Tregs in tolerant kidney transplant recipients. Study-level points and caveats: The most relevant donor-specific Treg TCRbeta repertoire apparently came from expansion with activated donor B cells. Findings come from small patient numbers and require larger validation.

On this clone itself: Its antigen is still unknown.

Germline lookup yields CDR1 MGHDK and CDR2 SYGVNS. Trimming removed 5 bases at V and 7 bases at J, with 5 bases between. There are 11 residues in the CDR3. Thawed PBMCs were FACS-sorted into unstimulated CD4+CD25+CD127- regulatory T cells, CD4+CD25- non-regulatory cells, CD4 and CD8 cells. The protocol was immunoSEQ multiplex PCR, while the TCRdb copy is restricted to in-frame clones and leaves out a portion. Of roughly 68,000 clones detected, 84% appear once; the ten largest clones hold about 4.6%. What was sequenced was CD4+ T cells from blood. V usage is TRBV25-1 and J usage is TRBJ1-4; D gene ambiguous. The receptor was derived from a human donor in good health. This chain's CDR3 is CASSLSEKLFF. The CDR3 DNA follows: TGTGCCAGCAGTCTGTCTGAAAAACTGTTTTTT.